The rows below give T cell receptor beta chains drawn from one sample of a study of TIL therapy for anti-PD-1-resistant metastatic lung cancer. Measured with immunoSEQ multiplex PCR; TCRdb has only the in-frame clones, and not every one. In the table there are 15,000 to 20,000 clones, around 82% of which are singletons. The specimen comprised blood, sampled at baseline. The receptor set was obtained from a person between 30 and 80 years old with non-small cell lung cancer. The CDR3 runs from the conserved cysteine through the conserved F or W. A D gene is named only where the DNA matches it firmly. Size is omitted from some rows. Given values are once, few, many or a class for expanded clones.

cdr3_nt cdr3_aa v_call clone_size j_call d_call cdr3_length
TGTGCCAGCAGTTTAAGGGAGACAGATACGCAGTATTTT CASSLRETDTQYF TRBV27 NA TRBJ2-3 NA 13
TGTGCCTGGAGTGTACTCGTAGGGGAGCAGTACTTC CAWSVLVGEQYF TRBV30 NA TRBJ2-7 NA 12
TGTGCCAGCAGGGGCGTGGGCAGTACCTACGAGCAGTACTTC CASRGVGSTYEQYF TRBV28 NA TRBJ2-7 NA 14
TGTGCCAGCAGGGGGGGACAGCTCCAAAATCAGCCCCAGCATTTT CASRGGQLQNQPQHF TRBV2 once TRBJ1-5 TRBD1 15
TGTGCCAGTAGTATGCCCCTCTTGGAAGCTTTCTTT CASSMPLLEAFF TRBV19 NA TRBJ1-1 NA 12
TGCGCCAGCAGCTACCTAGCGGGGGCCAACAATGAGCAGTTCTTC CASSYLAGANNEQFF TRBV5-1 once TRBJ2-1 TRBD2 15
TGTGCCAGCAGCCCACCGGGACAGGTCCCCCGCAGTCAGCCCCAGCATTTT CASSPPGQVPRSQPQHF TRBV7-9 few TRBJ1-5 TRBD1 17
TGTGCCAGCAGTTTAGTCCAGAACTATGGCTACACCTTC CASSLVQNYGYTF TRBV28 NA TRBJ1-2 NA 13
TGTGCCAGTAGTATTGAGGGGAACTATGGCTACACCTTC CASSIEGNYGYTF TRBV19 few TRBJ1-2 NA 13
TGTGCCAGCAGCCCTGGCGCAGGGGAATCTGGGGGCTACACCTTC CASSPGAGESGGYTF TRBV4-2 NA TRBJ1-2 NA 15
TGTGCCAGAAGCGTCCACGAGCAGTACTTC CARSVHEQYF TRBV5-3 NA TRBJ2-7 NA 10
TGTGCCAGCTCACCACCAGGGACGTCGGCTAACTATGGCTACACCTTC CASSPPGTSANYGYTF TRBV18 NA TRBJ1-2 NA 16
TGTGCCACCAGCGCGGGACGCGGTGAAGCTTTCTTT CATSAGRGEAFF TRBV15 NA TRBJ1-1 NA 12
TGTGCCAGCAGTTACTCGCCGGGACAGCAACAAGAGACCCAGTACTTC CASSYSPGQQQETQYF TRBV6-5 NA TRBJ2-5 TRBD1 16
TGTGCCAGCAGCAATAGTGGGTCGAAGGTGAACACTGAAGCTTTCTTT CASSNSGSKVNTEAFF TRBV21-1 few TRBJ1-1 NA 16
TGTGCCAGCAGCCTACAGAGGATGAACACTGAAGCTTTCTTT CASSLQRMNTEAFF TRBV5-5 once TRBJ1-1 NA 14
TGCGCCAGCAGCCCGGGACTAGCGGGGACCACAGATACGCAGTATTTT CASSPGLAGTTDTQYF TRBV5-1 once TRBJ2-3 TRBD2 16
TGTGCCAGCAGTTACCGTCGGGAGTACGAGCAGTACTTC CASSYRREYEQYF TRBV6-5 NA TRBJ2-7 NA 13
TGTGCCAGCAGCTGGCTAGCGGGAGGCTCCTACAATGAGCAGTTCTTC CASSWLAGGSYNEQFF TRBV5-4 NA TRBJ2-1 TRBD2 16
TGTGCCAGCAGTGAAAGCGGGATAGGGGCCAACGTCCTGACTTTC CASSESGIGANVLTF TRBV6-1 NA TRBJ2-6 TRBD2 15
TGTGCCAGCAGTGAGCGGGACAGGAGGAGGGAGCAGTACTTC CASSERDRRREQYF TRBV6-5 once TRBJ2-7 NA 14
TGTGCCAGCAGCGCCCCGGGATATAATGGCTACACCTTC CASSAPGYNGYTF TRBV28 NA TRBJ1-2 NA 13
TGCGCCAGCAGCCAAGGGTTCAGGGGGCGGGAGCAGTACTTC CASSQGFRGREQYF TRBV4-3 NA TRBJ2-7 TRBD1 14
TGCAGCGTTGAAGATTTAGGGGACAGGCCCTCCTACGAGCAGTACTTC CSVEDLGDRPSYEQYF TRBV29-1 NA TRBJ2-7 TRBD1 16
TGTGCCAGTAGTCCCCTAGGACTCACGTCCTCCTACAATGAGCAGTTCTTC CASSPLGLTSSYNEQFF TRBV19 NA TRBJ2-1 NA 17
TGTGCCAGCAGCCTTTACAGAGGGGAGCAGTTCTTC CASSLYRGEQFF TRBV7-6 NA TRBJ2-1 NA 12
TGCGCCAGCAGCATGGTCGGGACAGGGACAGAAAAACTGTTTTTT CASSMVGTGTEKLFF TRBV5-1 NA TRBJ1-4 TRBD1 15
TGTGCCAGCAGCCCCCGGACTAGCGGGAGTTGGAATGAGCAGTTCTTC CASSPRTSGSWNEQFF TRBV11-3 NA TRBJ2-1 TRBD2 16
TGCGCCAGCAGCCCGGGAACTAGCGGTGAGACCCAGTACTTC CASSPGTSGETQYF TRBV5-1 NA TRBJ2-5 TRBD2 14
TGTGCCAGCAGCTTGGTACAGGGAGAGGACACAGATACGCAGTATTTT CASSLVQGEDTDTQYF TRBV5-4 NA TRBJ2-3 NA 16
TGTGCCAGCAGCCCAAAAGGACTAGCGGGAGCTATGGAGCAGTACTTC CASSPKGLAGAMEQYF TRBV13 NA TRBJ2-7 TRBD2 16
TGCGCCAGCAGCCATAGCGGGAACGGGCTGGGAGAGACCCAGTACTTC CASSHSGNGLGETQYF TRBV4-3 once TRBJ2-5 TRBD2 16
TGTGCCAGCAGTTCCCGACAGTTAGAGCTGTTTTTT CASSSRQLELFF TRBV28 NA TRBJ1-4 NA 12
TGTGCCATCAGTGAACAGTACAATGAGCAGTTCTTC CAISEQYNEQFF TRBV10-3 once TRBJ2-1 NA 12
TGTGCCAGCAGCCAAAAACTAGCGGGAGGGCGCAATGAGCAGTTCTTC CASSQKLAGGRNEQFF TRBV11-2 NA TRBJ2-1 TRBD2 16
TGCGCCAGCAGCTTGGCCTCATTTCGCACGAGCTCTGGAAACACCATATATTTT CASSLASFRTSSGNTIYF TRBV5-1 once TRBJ1-3 NA 18
TGTGCCAGCAGTTTAGTGGGGTCTTCGGGGACTAATGAAAAACTGTTTTTT CASSLVGSSGTNEKLFF TRBV27 NA TRBJ1-4 NA 17
TGTGCCAGCAGCTTAGCTTACACAGGGGGCTACGAGCAGTACTTC CASSLAYTGGYEQYF TRBV11-2 NA TRBJ2-7 TRBD1 15
TGTGCCAGCAGGCGGGACAGGGGTTACGACACTGAAGCTTTCTTT CASRRDRGYDTEAFF TRBV6-5 NA TRBJ1-1 TRBD1 15
TGCGCCAGCGGGACTAGCGGGGGGGCCGGTGAGACCCAGTACTTC CASGTSGGAGETQYF TRBV4-3 NA TRBJ2-5 TRBD2 15
TGCGCCAGCACTGAGGACAGGTACAATGAGCAGTTCTTC CASTEDRYNEQFF TRBV10-2 NA TRBJ2-1 TRBD1 13
TGTGCCAGCAGTGCGCGCATCGTCCATGGCTACACCTTC CASSARIVHGYTF TRBV7-2 NA TRBJ1-2 NA 13
TGTGCCAGTAGTATAGCAGGGGGCCTCGTCGGAGCTTTCTTT CASSIAGGLVGAFF TRBV19 NA TRBJ1-1 TRBD1 14
TGTGCCAGCAGTTACGGGGGAGTTCCCTACAATGAGCAGTTCTTC CASSYGGVPYNEQFF TRBV6-5 once TRBJ2-1 NA 15
TGTGCCAGCAGTTCCGCGGGACAGGGGTGGTATGGCTACACCTTC CASSSAGQGWYGYTF TRBV28 NA TRBJ1-2 TRBD1 15
TGCAGCCAAGACAGGGGGGTTAGCAATGAGCAGTTCTTC CSQDRGVSNEQFF TRBV29-1 NA TRBJ2-1 TRBD1 13
TGTGCCAGCTCACCCGACCGGGGCAGCCAAGAGACCCAGTACTTC CASSPDRGSQETQYF TRBV11-1 NA TRBJ2-5 NA 15
TGCGCCAGCAGCCAAGGCAACCGGGGGACCACAGATACGCAGTATTTT CASSQGNRGTTDTQYF TRBV4-3 NA TRBJ2-3 NA 16
TGTGCCATCGGGGGGTGGGGAGATACGCAGTATTTT CAIGGWGDTQYF TRBV10-3 NA TRBJ2-3 NA 12
TGTGCCAGCAGCTTTCCCGGACTAGCGGGAGGCCCAGATACGCAGTATTTT CASSFPGLAGGPDTQYF TRBV5-4 NA TRBJ2-3 TRBD2 17
TGTGCCACCAGCAGAGATTCCGCCCGACAGGGGACTCCATTAACTAATGAAAAACTGTTTTTT CATSRDSARQGTPLTNEKLFF TRBV15 NA TRBJ1-4 TRBD1 21
TGTGCCAGCAGCGCCGGGACCACCTACGAGCAGTACTTC CASSAGTTYEQYF TRBV5-4 few TRBJ2-7 NA 13
TGTGCCAGCTCACCGCTGGCAGGGGGCTTCACAGATACGCAGTATTTT CASSPLAGGFTDTQYF TRBV18 NA TRBJ2-3 TRBD1 16
TGTGCCAGCAGCGCCTCGGACGGAAGAGTAGGATCACCCCTCCACTTT CASSASDGRVGSPLHF TRBV9 few TRBJ1-6 NA 16